The sequence of this TCR beta chain was determined in a study of shared clonotypes between healthy human individuals. Study-wide results and caveats: Tissue TCR repertoires likely differ from these blood-only repertoires.

The CDR3 has 15 residues. Trimming at V came to 3 bases and at J to 5 bases, leaving 10 bases not matched to a gene. Germline V gene lookup returns CDR1 SQVTM and CDR2 ANQGSEA. The table came from immunoSEQ multiplex PCR; TCRdb's copy has only in-frame clones and leaves some out. Of approximately 840,000 clones in the sample, roughly 96% were seen once. Naive-designated CD8 cells lacked CD45RO, were positively enriched for CCR7, and omitted terminally differentiated effector memory CD45RA+ cells. Notes on this clone: Its antigen remains unidentified.

The receptor was isolated from a man aged 25-40 years in good health. Sequencing used naive CD8+ T cells sorted from blood. The J gene is TRBJ2-5, the V gene TRBV29-1, with TRBD2 identical over 9 bases. This CDR3 is CSVDGVSGSWETQYF. Here the CDR3 DNA reads TGCAGCGTTGATGGAGTTAGCGGGAGCTGGGAGACCCAGTACTTC.